This T cell receptor (beta chain) was sequenced during a study of T cell responses to AZD1222 COVID-19 vaccine. The CDR3 spans 13 residues. Germline V gene lookup returns CDR1 SGHRS and CDR2 YFSETQ. The V end was cut by 0 bases, the J end by 3 bases, with 7 bases between. Method: immunoSEQ multiplex PCR; TCRdb's copy keeps in-frame clones and lacks some. The sample holds over 95,000 clones, approximately 90% seen once. The genes are TRBV5-1 and TRBJ2-7; D might be TRBD1 or TRBD2, each matching 5 bases. The sequence came from an adult in good health. Source: peripheral blood, taken on day 0 of AZD1222 vaccination. For the CDR3, the DNA is TGCGCCAGCAGCTTGGGTGGGGGCTACGAGCAGTACTTC. It specifies CASSLGGGYEQYF.